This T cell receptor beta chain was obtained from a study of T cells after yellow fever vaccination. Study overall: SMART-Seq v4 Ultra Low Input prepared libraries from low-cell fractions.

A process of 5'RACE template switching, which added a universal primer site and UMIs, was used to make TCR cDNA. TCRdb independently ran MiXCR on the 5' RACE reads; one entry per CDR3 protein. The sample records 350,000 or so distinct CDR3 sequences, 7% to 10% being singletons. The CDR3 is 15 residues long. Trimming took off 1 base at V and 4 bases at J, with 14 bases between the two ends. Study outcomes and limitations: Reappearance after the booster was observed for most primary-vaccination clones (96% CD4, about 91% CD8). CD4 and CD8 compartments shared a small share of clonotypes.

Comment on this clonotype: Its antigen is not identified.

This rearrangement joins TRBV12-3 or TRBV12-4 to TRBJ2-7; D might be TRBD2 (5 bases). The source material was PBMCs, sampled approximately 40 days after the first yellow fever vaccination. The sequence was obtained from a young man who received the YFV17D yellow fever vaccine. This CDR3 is CASSLGGLGAYEQYF. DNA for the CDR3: TGTGCCAGCAGTTTAGGGGGTTTGGGAGCGTACGAGCAGTACTTC.